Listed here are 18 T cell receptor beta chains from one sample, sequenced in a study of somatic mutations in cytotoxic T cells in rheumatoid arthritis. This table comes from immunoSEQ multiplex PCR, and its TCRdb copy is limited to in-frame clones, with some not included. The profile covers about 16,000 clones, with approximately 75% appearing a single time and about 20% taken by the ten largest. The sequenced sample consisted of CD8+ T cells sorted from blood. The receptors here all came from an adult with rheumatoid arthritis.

The CDR3 coding sequence is TGTGCCAGCAGCTCTACCGGGACGGGGGACACCGGGGAGCTGTTTTTT. It specifies CASSSTGTGDTGELFF. The chain joins TRBV7-9 to TRBJ2-2; weak D call: TRBD2 (6 bases). Trimming removed 4 bases from V and 3 bases from J, with 15 bases in between. CDR3 size: 16 residues. CDR1 and CDR2 (germline): SEHNR, FQNEAQ (reference sequence).

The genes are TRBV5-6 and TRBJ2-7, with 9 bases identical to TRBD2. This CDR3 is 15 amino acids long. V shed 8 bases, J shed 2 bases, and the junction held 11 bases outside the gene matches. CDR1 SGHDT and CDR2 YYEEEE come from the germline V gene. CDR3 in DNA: TGTGCCAGTAGTATTTCTAGCGGGATGGCCTACGAGCAGTACTTC. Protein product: CASSISSGMAYEQYF.

Here the CDR3 reads CASSHGGDTDTQYF. Here the CDR3 DNA reads TGTGCCAGCAGCCACGGGGGGGACACAGATACGCAGTATTTT. This chain uses TRBV13 with TRBJ2-3; the match to TRBD2 covers 8 bases. The CDR3 loop spans 14 amino acids. Germline V gives CDR1 PRHDT, CDR2 FYEKMQ (reference sequence). J was trimmed by 2 bases and V by 5 bases; bases with no gene match: 3.

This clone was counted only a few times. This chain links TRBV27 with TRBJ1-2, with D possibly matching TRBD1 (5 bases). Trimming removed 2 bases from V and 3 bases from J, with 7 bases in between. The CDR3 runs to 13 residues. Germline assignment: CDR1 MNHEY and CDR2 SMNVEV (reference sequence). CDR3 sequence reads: CASSLSRDYGYTF. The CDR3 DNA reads TGTGCCAGCAGTTTAAGCAGGGACTATGGCTACACCTTC.

CDR3 sequence: CASSDLAGEVFGTDTQYF. DNA of the CDR3: TGTGCCAGCAGCGACCTAGCGGGAGAAGTGTTTGGCACAGATACGCAGTATTTT. The chain couples TRBV14 to TRBJ2-3; 10 nucleotides match TRBD2. The CDR3 totals 18 residues. Germline CDR1 and CDR2: SGHDN and FVKESK. Germline trimming cut 5 bases from V and 1 base from J; bases unmatched to any gene: 12.

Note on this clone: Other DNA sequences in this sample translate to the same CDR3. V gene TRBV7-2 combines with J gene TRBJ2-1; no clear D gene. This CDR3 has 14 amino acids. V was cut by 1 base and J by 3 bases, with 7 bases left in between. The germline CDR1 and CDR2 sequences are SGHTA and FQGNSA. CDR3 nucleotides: TGTGCCAGCAGCTTAGTTGGGGTCTACAATGAGCAGTTCTTC. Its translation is CASSLVGVYNEQFF.

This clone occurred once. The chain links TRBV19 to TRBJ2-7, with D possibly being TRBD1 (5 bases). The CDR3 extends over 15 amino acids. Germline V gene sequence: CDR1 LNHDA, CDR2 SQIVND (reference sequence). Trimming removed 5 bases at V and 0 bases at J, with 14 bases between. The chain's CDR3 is CASSPDGASSYEQYF. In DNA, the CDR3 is TGTGCCAGTAGTCCCGATGGGGCTAGCTCCTACGAGCAGTACTTC.

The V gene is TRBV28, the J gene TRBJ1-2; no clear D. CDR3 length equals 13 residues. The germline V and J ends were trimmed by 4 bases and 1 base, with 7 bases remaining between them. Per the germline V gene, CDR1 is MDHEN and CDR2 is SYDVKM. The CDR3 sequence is CASSSFLNYGYTF. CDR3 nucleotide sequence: TGTGCCAGCAGTTCTTTTCTTAACTATGGCTACACCTTC.

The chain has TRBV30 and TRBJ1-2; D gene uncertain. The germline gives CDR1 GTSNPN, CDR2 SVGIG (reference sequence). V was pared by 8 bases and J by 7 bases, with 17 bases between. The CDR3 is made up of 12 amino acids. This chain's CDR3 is CARPQVTGGYTF. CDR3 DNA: TGTGCCCGGCCCCAAGTGACGGGTGGCTACACCTTC.

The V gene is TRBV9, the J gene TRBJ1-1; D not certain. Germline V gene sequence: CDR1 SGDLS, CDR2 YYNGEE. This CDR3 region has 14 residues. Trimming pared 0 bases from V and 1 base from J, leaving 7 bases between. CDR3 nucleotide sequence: TGTGCCAGCAGCGTAGCTCGGACGAACACTGAAGCTTTCTTT. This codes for CASSVARTNTEAFF.

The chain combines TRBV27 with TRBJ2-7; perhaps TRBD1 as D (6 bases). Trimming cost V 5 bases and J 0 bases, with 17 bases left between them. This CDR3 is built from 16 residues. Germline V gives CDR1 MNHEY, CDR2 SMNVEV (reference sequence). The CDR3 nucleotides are TGTGCCAGCAGTCCCTTCGACAGGCCGAGCTCCTACGAGCAGTACTTC. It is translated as CASSPFDRPSSYEQYF.

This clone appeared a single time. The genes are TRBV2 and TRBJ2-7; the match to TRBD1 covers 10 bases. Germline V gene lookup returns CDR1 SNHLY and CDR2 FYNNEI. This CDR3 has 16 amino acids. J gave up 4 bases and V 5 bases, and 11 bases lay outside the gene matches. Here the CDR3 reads CASSPSTGTGAYEQYF. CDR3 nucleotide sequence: TGTGCCAGCAGTCCATCCACCGGGACAGGGGCTTACGAGCAGTACTTC.

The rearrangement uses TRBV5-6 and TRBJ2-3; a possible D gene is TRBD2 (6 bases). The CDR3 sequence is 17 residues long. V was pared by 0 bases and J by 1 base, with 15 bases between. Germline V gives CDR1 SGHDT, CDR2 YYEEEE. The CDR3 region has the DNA TGTGCCAGCAGCTTGGAGGCTAGCGACCTGGGCACAGATACGCAGTATTTT. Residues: CASSLEASDLGTDTQYF.

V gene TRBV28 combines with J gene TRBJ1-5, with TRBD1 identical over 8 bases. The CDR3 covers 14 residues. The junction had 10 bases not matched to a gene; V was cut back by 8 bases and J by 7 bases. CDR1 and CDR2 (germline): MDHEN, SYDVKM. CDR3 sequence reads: CASESGGVYQPQHF. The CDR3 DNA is TGTGCCAGCGAGTCAGGGGGCGTGTACCAGCCCCAGCATTTT.

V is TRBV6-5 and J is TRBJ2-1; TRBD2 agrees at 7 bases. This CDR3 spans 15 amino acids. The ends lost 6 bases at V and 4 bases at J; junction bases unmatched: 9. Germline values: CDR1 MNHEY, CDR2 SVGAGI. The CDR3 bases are TGTGCCAGCAGCCAGAGCGGGACCGTATACAATGAGCAGTTCTTC. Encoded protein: CASSQSGTVYNEQFF.

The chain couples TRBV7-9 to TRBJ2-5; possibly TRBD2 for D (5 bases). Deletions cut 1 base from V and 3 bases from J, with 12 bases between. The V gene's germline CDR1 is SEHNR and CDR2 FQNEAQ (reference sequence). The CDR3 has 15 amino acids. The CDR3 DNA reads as TGTGCCAGCAGCTTAGTAGCGAATATTAAAGAGACCCAGTACTTC. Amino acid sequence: CASSLVANIKETQYF. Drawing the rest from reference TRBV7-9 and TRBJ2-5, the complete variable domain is DTGVSQNPRHKITKRGQNVTFRCDPISEHNRLYWYRQTLGQGPEFLTYFQNEAQLEKSRLLSDRFSAERPKGSFSTLEIQRTEQGDSAMYLCASSLVANIKETQYFGPGTRLLVL.

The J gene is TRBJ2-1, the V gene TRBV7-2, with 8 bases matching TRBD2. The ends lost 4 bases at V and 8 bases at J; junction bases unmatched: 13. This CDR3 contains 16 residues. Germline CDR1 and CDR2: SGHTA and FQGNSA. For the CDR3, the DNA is TGTGCCAGCAGCTACGGACTAGCCCGCCCCCTAGATGAGCAGTTCTTC. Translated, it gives CASSYGLARPLDEQFF.

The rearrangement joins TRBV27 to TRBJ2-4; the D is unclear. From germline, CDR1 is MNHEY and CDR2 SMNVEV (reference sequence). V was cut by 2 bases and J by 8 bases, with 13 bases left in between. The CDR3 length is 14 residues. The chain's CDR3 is CASSLNPLTDIQYF. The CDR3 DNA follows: TGTGCCAGCAGTTTAAATCCCCTGACCGACATTCAGTACTTC.